The present T cell receptor (beta chain) was sequenced within a study of metastatic and nonmetastatic thyroid tumors. Whole-study context: Repertoire comparisons spanned blood and tumor or nodule tissue from malignant and benign thyroid patients. Study results and limitations: The reported finding was significantly higher TCR beta diversity in malignant thyroid tumors relative to benign nodules, in blood and tumor.

Under the authors' procedure: A papillary thyroid cancer distant-metastasis classifier was built from CDR3 differences across clinicopathological groups. Using MiXCR, TCRdb reanalyzed the PCR reads. These V and J calls originate from TCRdb's pipeline instead of the authors' own analysis. The repertoire holds tens of thousands of clones, with around a sixth as singletons. Germline V gene lookup returns CDR1 MDHEN and CDR2 SYDVKM. J lost 3 bases, V lost 6 bases, and 4 bases had no gene match. The CDR3 contains 15 residues. Nobody among the patients had been given any treatment before thyroid surgery. In its sample, this clone ranks as medium-sized. Its antigen is unidentified.

The chain carries TRBV28 and TRBJ2-7, with TRBD2 matching 14 bases. The material sequenced was blood. The receptor's source is a female donor with papillary thyroid cancer or a benign thyroid nodule (not recorded which). Some clones in this sample may be carry-over from other donors' samples. This chain's CDR3 is CASRGLAGVHYEQYF. CDR3 coding DNA: TGTGCCAGCAGGGGACTAGCGGGAGTACACTACGAGCAGTACTTC.